These 17 T cell receptor beta chains share one sample of origin, sequenced in a study of T cells in Graves' hyperthyroidism and ophthalmopathy. TCR beta CDR3 regions were amplified from RNA transcripts. HTBI primers were employed in a first-round RT-PCR of the TCR CDR3. MiXCR, run by TCRdb on the multiplex PCR reads, gives a single entry per CDR3 protein. The table lists fewer than 850,000 distinct CDR3 sequences, roughly a sixth of them singletons, with about 14% in the top ten. Sample: blood. The receptors here all came from a man aged 45-60 years with Graves' hyperthyroidism.

The V and J genes are TRBV20-1 and TRBJ2-7, with D possibly called TRBD1 or TRBD2 (5 bases each). V was pared by 0 bases and J by 1 base, with 16 bases between. CDR3 size: 16 residues. Germline CDR1 reads DFQATT; CDR2 reads SNEGSKA (reference sequence). CDR3 in amino acids: CSARDAGASGSYEQYF. DNA of the CDR3: TGCAGTGCTAGAGATGCCGGGGCCTCGGGTTCCTACGAGCAGTACTTC.

In its sample, this clonotype was seen many times. V and J are TRBV2 and TRBJ1-2, with TRBD1 identical over 7 bases. The CDR3 extends over 14 amino acids. Germline V gives CDR1 SNHLY, CDR2 FYNNEI. The trim removed 6 bases at V and 3 bases at J, leaving 7 bases unmatched. CDR3 amino acids: CASRETGIDYGYTF. In DNA form, the CDR3 reads TGTGCCAGCAGGGAGACAGGGATCGACTATGGCTACACCTTC. The whole variable domain, remainder taken from reference TRBV2 and TRBJ1-2, is EPEVTQTPSHQVTQMGQEVILRCVPISNHLYFYWYRQILGQKVEFLVSFYNNEISEKSEIFDDQFSVERPDGSNFTLKIRSTKLEDSAMYFCASRETGIDYGYTFGSGTRLTVV.

This clonotype was counted at least ten times. J is TRBJ2-3 and V is TRBV10-3, with D uncertain. This CDR3 spans 14 amino acids. Trimming cost V 0 bases and J 1 base, with 5 bases left between them. CDR1 and CDR2 from the germline V gene are ENHRY and SYGVKD. The CDR3: CAISESPGTDTQYF. The CDR3 coding sequence is TGTGCCATCAGTGAGTCTCCAGGCACAGATACGCAGTATTTT.

J is TRBJ2-5 and V is TRBV5-1, with D possibly being TRBD2 (6 bases). V gave up 4 bases and J gave up 1 base, with 14 bases separating them. Germline loops: CDR1 SGHRS, CDR2 YFSETQ. The CDR3 has 15 amino acids. The CDR3: CASSPMGSGQETQYF. Written as DNA, the CDR3 is TGCGCCAGCAGCCCCATGGGTAGCGGCCAAGAGACCCAGTACTTC.

The table lists this clonotype with many counts. The chain has TRBV28 and TRBJ1-6, with TRBD1 as a possible D gene (5 bases). CDR3 length equals 16 residues. CDR1 and CDR2 from the germline V gene are MDHEN and SYDVKM. V was trimmed by 5 bases and J by 4 bases, leaving 15 bases between them. The CDR3 protein is CASSHSTDNYNSPLHF. In DNA form, the CDR3 reads TGTGCCAGCAGTCATTCGACAGATAATTATAATTCACCCCTCCACTTT.

This clonotype was counted only a few times. This sequence joins TRBV28 and TRBJ1-2; 10 positions agree with TRBD1. Trimming cost V 3 bases and J 4 bases; bases outside gene matches: 26. Germline V gives CDR1 MDHEN, CDR2 SYDVKM. This CDR3 is 22 amino acids long. CDR3 residues: CASSFRGGPTGTGALSTYGYTF. The CDR3 DNA follows: TGTGCCAGCAGTTTCCGAGGGGGTCCGACCGGGACAGGGGCCCTTAGTACCTATGGCTACACCTTC.

This clonotype was detected ten times or more. The CDR3 DNA is TGTGCCAGCAGTGACAGAGATACGCAGTATTTT. Its protein is CASSDRDTQYF. The rearrangement links TRBV2 to TRBJ2-3; D remains ambiguous. Germline loops: CDR1 SNHLY, CDR2 FYNNEI. V was pared by 3 bases and J by 5 bases, with 3 bases between. The CDR3 is 11 residues long.

This clonotype has ten or more counts. The chain recombines TRBV10-2 with TRBJ2-2, with D hard to call. Germline values: CDR1 WSHSY, CDR2 SAAADI. V was cut by 3 bases and J by 0 bases, with 11 bases left in between. The CDR3 is made up of 16 amino acids. The DNA of the CDR3 is TGCGCCAGCAGTGAAGTCTCCTTCGCGAACACCGGGGAGCTGTTTTTT. Translated, it gives CASSEVSFANTGELFF.

This sequence joins TRBV19 and TRBJ1-1; D call uncertain. Germline V gene lookup returns CDR1 LNHDA and CDR2 SQIVND (reference sequence). This CDR3 contains 14 residues. Trimming cost V 3 bases and J 0 bases, with 8 bases left between them. The CDR3 DNA reads TGTGCCAGTAGTATTTGGGCGGTGAACACTGAAGCTTTCTTT. Amino acid sequence: CASSIWAVNTEAFF.

This clonotype was seen many times. This chain connects TRBV6-2 or TRBV6-3 to TRBJ2-7; D possibly corresponds to TRBD1 (5 bases). The CDR3 is made up of 14 amino acids. Trimming cost V 2 bases and J 2 bases, with 10 bases left between them. Germline V gene lookup returns CDR1 MNHEY and CDR2 SVGEGT. DNA of the CDR3: TGTGCCAGCAGTTACATACAGGTAACCTACGAGCAGTACTTC. As protein: CASSYIQVTYEQYF.

The chain carries TRBV11-2 and TRBJ2-7, with TRBD2 as a possible D gene (5 bases). The CDR3 extends over 15 amino acids. The V end lost 5 bases, the J end lost 2 bases, and 16 bases lay between the germline ends. Germline CDR1 is SGHAT and CDR2 is FQNNGV. CDR3 region: CASSLPEAGPYEQYF. The CDR3 DNA reads TGTGCCAGCAGCCTCCCGGAGGCAGGCCCCTACGAGCAGTACTTC. Drawing the rest from reference TRBV11-2 and TRBJ2-7, the complete variable domain is EAGVAQSPRYKIIEKRQSVAFWCNPISGHATLYWYQQILGQGPKLLIQFQNNGVVDDSQLPKDRFSAERLKGVDSTLKIQPAKLEDSAVYLCASSLPEAGPYEQYFGPGTRLTVT.

V and J are TRBV28 and TRBJ2-5; perhaps TRBD1 as D (6 bases). CDR1 and CDR2 (germline): MDHEN, SYDVKM. The CDR3 extends over 14 amino acids. V gave up 6 bases and J gave up 7 bases, with 18 bases separating them. CDR3 coding DNA: TGTGCCAGCAGAATAATCAGGGGTGGGATGACCCAGTACTTC. Protein: CASRIIRGGMTQYF.

This rearrangement joins TRBV29-1 to TRBJ2-1, with TRBD2 matching over 16 bases. Germline V lookup: CDR1 SQVTM, CDR2 ANQGSEA. The CDR3 has 15 amino acids. J gave up 10 bases and V 5 bases, and 8 bases lay outside the gene matches. CDR3 sequence (DNA): TGCAGCGTTTCAGGGACTAGCGGGAGGGCCTTGGAGCAGTTCTTC. The encoded protein is CSVSGTSGRALEQFF.

The J gene is TRBJ2-1, the V gene TRBV25-1; 13 nucleotides align to TRBD2. The germline gives CDR1 MGHDK, CDR2 SYGVNS. This CDR3 has 16 residues. The V and J ends lost 3 bases and 3 bases, in that order; junction bases with no gene match: 2. CDR3 nucleotide sequence: TGTGCCAGCAGTGACCGGACTAGCGGGAGCTACAATGAGCAGTTCTTC. It encodes CASSDRTSGSYNEQFF.

The chain combines TRBV7-9 with TRBJ2-2; TRBD2 agrees at 10 bases. Trimming took 8 bases from V and 3 from J; bases not matched to a gene: 9. CDR3 length: 16 amino acids. Looked up from germline, CDR1 is SEHNR and CDR2 is FQNEAQ (reference sequence). CDR3 nucleotides: TGTGCCAGCGGCTCCCGCGGACTAGCGGACACCGGGGAGCTGTTTTTT. Translated, it gives CASGSRGLADTGELFF.

This clonotype was counted at least ten times. The gene calls are TRBV6-1 and TRBJ2-5; D is possibly TRBD2 (5 bases). Germline V gives CDR1 MNHNS, CDR2 SASEGT. V lost 10 bases, J lost 5 bases, and 23 bases lay in between. CDR3 length: 15 amino acids. The CDR3 nucleotides read TGTGCCACCGCTGCAAGGAGAAGCGGAGGCGAGACCCAGTACTTC. Protein: CATAARRSGGETQYF.

The sample holds many counts of this clonotype. The chain couples TRBV2 to TRBJ2-1; D gene uncertain. Germline CDR1 and CDR2: SNHLY and FYNNEI. The length of the CDR3 is 12 residues. V was clipped by 11 bases and J by 6 bases, with 14 bases between them. The CDR3 coding sequence is TGTGCCTCTTATCGACTGTTCAATGAGCAGTTCTTC. This sequence encodes CASYRLFNEQFF.